These 20 T cell receptor beta chains were all obtained from the same sample, sequenced in a study of blood T cell repertoires in COVID-19. TCRdb's copy holds only in-frame clones and misses some; the assay was immunoSEQ multiplex PCR. Of almost 350,000 clones listed, approximately 89% are singletons. Specimen: peripheral blood. The source is a woman in her sixties with COVID-19, enrolled during active disease.

The chain links TRBV2 to TRBJ1-5, with D hard to call. Germline V gene lookup returns CDR1 SNHLY and CDR2 FYNNEI. This CDR3 is 14 amino acids long. V was pared by 2 bases and J by 0 bases, with 5 bases between. The CDR3 loop is CASSESVSNQPQHF. CDR3 DNA sequence: TGTGCCAGCAGTGAATCAGTTAGCAATCAGCCCCAGCATTTT.

This clone was detected a few times. The chain uses TRBV15 and TRBJ2-3; tentatively, D is TRBD2 (5 bases). V lost 0 bases, J lost 4 bases, and 14 bases lay in between. Germline assignment: CDR1 LNHNV and CDR2 YYDKDF (reference sequence). This CDR3 is built from 16 residues. The CDR3 DNA follows: TGTGCCACCAGCAGAGATTCCGGAGGCCGGCCAGATACGCAGTATTTT. This gives the protein CATSRDSGGRPDTQYF.

V gene TRBV18 combines with J gene TRBJ2-2, with 8 bases identical to TRBD2. V was clipped by 3 bases and J by 4 bases; unmatched bases: 4. CDR1 is KGHSH, CDR2 LQKENI, per germline. The CDR3 is 15 amino acids. The CDR3 bases are TGTGCCAGCTCACCCCGGGAGGGTGCCACCGGGGAGCTGTTTTTT. This translates into CASSPREGATGELFF.

V usage is TRBV18 and J usage is TRBJ2-5, with D hard to call. V gave up 0 bases and J gave up 4 bases, with 12 bases separating them. Per the germline V gene, CDR1 is KGHSH and CDR2 is LQKENI. The CDR3 extends over 15 amino acids. The CDR3 DNA reads as TGTGCCAGCTCACCACCGAATCGGGTTCGAGAGACCCAGTACTTC. The encoded protein is CASSPPNRVRETQYF.

The chain employs TRBV2 and TRBJ1-2; the match to TRBD1 covers 8 bases. The CDR3 covers 15 residues. The germline CDR1 and CDR2 sequences are SNHLY and FYNNEI. With 2 bases clipped from V and 8 bases from J, the junction kept 10 bases outside the gene matches. In nucleotides, the CDR3 is TGTGCCAGCAGTGAAAGGGGGCAGGGGGCGGACGGCTACACCTTC. Translation: CASSERGQGADGYTF.

Concerning this clone: One end of the junction fails to match germline, which may point to a read error. The V call is TRBV7-7, the J call TRBJ2-5; D may be TRBD1 (6 bases). Per germline, CDR1 SSHAT and CDR2 FNYEAQ (reference sequence). The CDR3 contains 14 residues. The CDR3 here is CASSLALGAETQYF. For the CDR3, the DNA is TGTGCTAGCAGCTTAGCCTTGGGGGCCGAGACCCAGTACTTC.

The genes are TRBV21-1 and TRBJ2-5; TRBD2 reflects the table's D call only, with no check against the DNA. TRBV21-1 represents a pseudogene. This CDR3 spans 14 amino acids. This chain's CDR3 is CASSKGYGVETQYF. The DNA of the CDR3 is TGTGCCAGCAGCAAAGGGTACGGGGTCGAGACCCAGTACTTC.

The sample holds many counts of this clone. The chain recombines TRBV7-6 with TRBJ2-2; 8 bases map to TRBD1. This CDR3 spans 16 amino acids. From germline, CDR1 is SGHVS and CDR2 FNYEAQ. Trimming removed 5 bases from V and 3 bases from J; junction bases left unmatched: 8. CDR3 region: CASSPQGALDTGELFF. Written as DNA, the CDR3 is TGTGCCAGCAGCCCCCAGGGGGCGCTGGACACCGGGGAGCTGTTTTTT.

The chain combines TRBV4-1 with TRBJ1-5; D remains ambiguous. The CDR3 is 14 residues long. Between the trimmed V and J ends, which lost 1 base and 3 bases, there was a span of 7 bases. Per the germline V gene, CDR1 is MGHRA and CDR2 is YSYEKL. The chain's CDR3 is CASSQGHDNQPQHF. The DNA of the CDR3 is TGCGCCAGCAGCCAAGGACACGACAATCAGCCCCAGCATTTT.

The rearrangement uses TRBV28 and TRBJ1-6, with TRBD1 as a possible D gene (5 bases). Germline V gene lookup returns CDR1 MDHEN and CDR2 SYDVKM. V dropped 2 bases and J dropped 0 bases, with 5 bases sitting between them. CDR3 length: 15 residues. In DNA, the CDR3 is TGTGCCAGCAGTTTAGACAGCTCCTATAATTCACCCCTCCACTTT. This gives the protein CASSLDSSYNSPLHF.

To note about this clone: This specimen includes other DNA sequences encoding the same CDR3. The chain combines TRBV7-9 with TRBJ1-2; 7 bases match TRBD1. This CDR3 has 12 amino acids. Germline CDR1 SEHNR, CDR2 FQNEAQ (reference sequence). The V and J ends lost 5 bases and 7 bases, in that order; junction bases with no gene match: 4. In DNA form, the CDR3 reads TGTGCCAGCAGCCTTGACAGGGTTGGCTACACCTTC. This translates into CASSLDRVGYTF.

The V call is TRBV28, the J call TRBJ1-2, with 11 positions matching TRBD1. Germline assignment: CDR1 MDHEN and CDR2 SYDVKM. The V and J ends lost 3 bases and 0 bases, in that order; junction bases with no gene match: 6. This CDR3 region has 17 residues. In nucleotides, the CDR3 is TGTGCCAGCAGTTTCCTTGGGACAGGGGGATCTAACTATGGCTACACCTTC. It translates to CASSFLGTGGSNYGYTF.

J is TRBJ1-4 and V is TRBV19; D is unclear. Trimming removed 4 bases at V and 8 bases at J, with 17 bases between. CDR1 and CDR2 (germline): LNHDA, SQIVND (reference sequence). The CDR3 runs to 15 residues. The CDR3 DNA follows: TGTGCCAGTAGTAAGCTCACCGGGGAAAAAGAAAAACTGTTTTTT. Protein product: CASSKLTGEKEKLFF.

This clone was recorded only once. In the same sample, other DNA sequences code for this CDR3. The rearrangement links TRBV5-1 to TRBJ1-4; tentatively, D is TRBD1 (6 bases). V lost 2 bases and J lost 5, with 13 bases in between. Germline V gene sequence: CDR1 SGHRS, CDR2 YFSETQ. The CDR3 has 15 amino acids. CDR3 sequence: CASSLEPGTNEKLFF. The CDR3 bases are TGCGCCAGCAGCTTAGAACCAGGGACAAATGAAAAACTGTTTTTT.

This clone was seen many times. This chain links TRBV30 with TRBJ2-1; 8 nucleotides line up with TRBD1. Germline CDR1 GTSNPN, CDR2 SVGIG (reference sequence). V was clipped by 0 bases and J by 9 bases; unmatched bases: 4. This CDR3 is 13 amino acids long. For the CDR3, the DNA is TGTGCCTGGAGTGTGACAGGGGATACTGAGCAGTTCTTC. Amino acid sequence: CAWSVTGDTEQFF. Complete variable domain (other parts from reference TRBV30 and TRBJ2-1): SQTIHQWPATLVQPVGSPLSLECTVEGTSNPNLYWYRQAAGRGLQLLFYSVGIGQISSEVPQNLSASRPQDRQFILSSKKLLLSDSGFYLCAWSVTGDTEQFFGPGTRLTVL.

Here the CDR3 DNA reads TGTGCCAGTAGTATCGGCGGGTCTGGAAACACCATATATTTT. It codes for CASSIGGSGNTIYF. This chain connects TRBV19 to TRBJ1-3; D gene uncertain. CDR1 is LNHDA and CDR2 is SQIVND in the germline V gene (reference sequence). The CDR3 runs to 14 residues. Between the trimmed V and J ends, which lost 3 bases and 1 base, there was a span of 7 bases.

The chain carries TRBV7-9 and TRBJ1-4, with D possibly being TRBD1 (6 bases). The CDR3 totals 16 residues. The germline V gene encodes CDR1 SEHNR and CDR2 FQNEAQ (reference sequence). With 6 bases removed from V and 0 bases from J, the gap between germline ends came to 14 bases. The CDR3 bases are TGTGCCAGCAGATCCCATCAGGGGTCAACTAATGAAAAACTGTTTTTT. Amino acids: CASRSHQGSTNEKLFF.

The J gene is TRBJ1-3, the V gene TRBV15; TRBD1 agrees at 8 bases. The CDR3 runs 15 residues. J lost 3 bases, V lost 3 bases, and 4 bases had no gene match. Germline V gene data show CDR1 as LNHNV and CDR2 as YYDKDF (reference sequence). The chain's CDR3 is CATSRGGTGGNTIYF. In DNA form, the CDR3 reads TGTGCCACCAGCAGGGGCGGGACAGGTGGAAACACCATATATTTT.

V and J are TRBV2 and TRBJ2-7; TRBD2 aligns across 8 bases. This CDR3 spans 14 amino acids. In germline, CDR1 is SNHLY, CDR2 FYNNEI. Losses at the gene ends were 4 bases for V and 2 bases for J; bases not matched to a gene: 4. The CDR3 protein is CASSARGVPYEQYF. The CDR3 DNA sequence: TGTGCCAGCAGTGCGCGGGGGGTCCCCTACGAGCAGTACTTC.

CDR3 sequence: CASSLQGSGGARDTQYF. Here the CDR3 DNA reads TGCGCCAGCAGCCTCCAAGGTAGCGGGGGGGCAAGAGATACGCAGTATTTT. The chain has TRBV5-1 and TRBJ2-3, with TRBD2 matching over 11 bases. CDR3 size: 17 residues. V shed 4 bases and J 5 bases; nucleotides not matched to a gene: 12. The germline V gene encodes CDR1 SGHRS and CDR2 YFSETQ.